This T cell receptor beta chain was documented in a study of T cells after yellow fever vaccination. Per the germline V gene, CDR1 is SGHRS and CDR2 is YFSETQ. This CDR3 is built from 17 residues. The V segment lost 0 bases and the J segment 1 base; nucleotides outside the gene matches: 8. Making TCR cDNA involved 5'RACE template switching, which added UMIs and a universal primer site. MiXCR, applied by TCRdb to the 5' RACE reads, yields one record per CDR3 protein. The sample has around 300,000 distinct CDR3 sequences; around 4.3% are singletons. Points from the study as a whole: FACS-sorted repertoires could contain abundant clonotypes contaminating from the bulk population. Among all clonotypes, a small share was observed in both CD4 and CD8 compartments. Clones from primary vaccination mostly reappeared after the booster (less than 98% CD4, approximately 88% CD8).

This clonotype was counted many times. The antigen remains unidentified. The sample in question was PBMCs, obtained 15 days after the yellow fever booster vaccination. The rearrangement links TRBV5-1 to TRBJ2-3, with 7 bases identical to TRBD2. The receptor was derived from a man aged 18 to 29 who received the YFV17D yellow fever vaccine. CDR3 in amino acids: CASSLGPQAGGTDTQYF. CDR3 in DNA: TGCGCCAGCAGCTTGGGGCCGCAGGCGGGAGGCACAGATACGCAGTATTTT.